Given below is one T cell receptor (beta chain) in context. Its matching antigen is unknown. The data were obtained in a study of blood T cells in healthy people across ages. Regarding the study as a whole: It was held that the diversity estimates obtained from one million T cells were underestimates. As age increased, TCR beta diversity per million T cells fell in a roughly linear fashion.

The CDR3 contains 14 residues. Germline V gene data show CDR1 as SGHAT and CDR2 as FQNNGV. Between the trimmed V and J ends, which lost 5 bases and 4 bases, there was a span of 14 bases. Alongside a J-beta primer mix, a sample-barcoded 5' primer served in a second PCR lasting roughly 7 to 11 cycles. Each cDNA molecule, via a template-switch adaptor with 12 random nucleotides, was tagged. MiXCR, run by TCRdb on the 5' RACE reads, gives a single entry per CDR3 protein. The sample carries fewer than 2,000,000 distinct CDR3 sequences, 35% to 50% recorded once. The sequencing sample was made of blood. The source is a human donor in good health. This sequence joins TRBV11-2 and TRBJ2-5; tentatively, D is TRBD1 (5 bases). The chain's CDR3 is CASSRDSDRETQYF. For the CDR3, the DNA is TGTGCCAGCAGCCGAGACAGTGACAGAGAGACCCAGTACTTC.